This T cell receptor beta chain was captured in a study of blood T cell repertoires in COVID-19. Participants were aged about 18 to 100 years from more than 20 US areas. In Cohort 3, a recovered donor had either two negative PCRs, clearance, or symptom resolution. Between the trimmed V and J ends, which lost 2 bases and 0 bases, there was a span of 8 bases. From germline, CDR1 is SGDLS and CDR2 YYNGEE. This CDR3 is built from 14 residues. Repertoires were generated with immunoSEQ multiplex PCR, while TCRdb's copy carries only in-frame clones and drops some. This sample carries about 270,000 clones, roughly 91% of them seen once, and the ten largest clones take around 1.9%.

This TCR was recovered from a woman aged 60-75 years who had recovered from COVID-19. This chain connects TRBV9 to TRBJ1-2, with D hard to call. Sequences were obtained from PBMCs or T cells enriched from blood (not recorded which). The CDR3 bases are TGTGCCAGCAGCGTTGCAGAATCTAACTATGGCTACACCTTC. This encodes CASSVAESNYGYTF.